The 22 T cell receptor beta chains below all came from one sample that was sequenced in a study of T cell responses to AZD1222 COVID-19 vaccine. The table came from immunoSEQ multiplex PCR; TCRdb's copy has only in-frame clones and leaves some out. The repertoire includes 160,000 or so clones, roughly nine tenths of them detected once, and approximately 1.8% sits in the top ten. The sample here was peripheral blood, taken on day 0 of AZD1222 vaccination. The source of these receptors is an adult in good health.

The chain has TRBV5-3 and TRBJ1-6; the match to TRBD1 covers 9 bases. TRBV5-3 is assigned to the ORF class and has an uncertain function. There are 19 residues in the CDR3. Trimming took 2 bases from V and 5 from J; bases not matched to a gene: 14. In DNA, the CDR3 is TGTGCCAGAAGCTTCTCCGACTGTACAGGGGGCGACAATAATTCACCCCTCCACTTT. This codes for CARSFSDCTGGDNNSPLHF.

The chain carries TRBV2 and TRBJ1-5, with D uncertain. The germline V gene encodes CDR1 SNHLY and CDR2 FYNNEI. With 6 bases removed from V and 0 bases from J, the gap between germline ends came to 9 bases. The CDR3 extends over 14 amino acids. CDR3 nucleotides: TGTGCCAGCAGACGTGACTATAGCAATCAGCCCCAGCATTTT. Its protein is CASRRDYSNQPQHF.

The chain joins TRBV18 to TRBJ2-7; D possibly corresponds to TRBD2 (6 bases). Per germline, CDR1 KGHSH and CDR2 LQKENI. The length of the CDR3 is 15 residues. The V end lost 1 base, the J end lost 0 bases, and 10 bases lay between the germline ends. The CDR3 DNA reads TGTGCCAGCTCACCACAGCGGGTCGGCTCCTACGAGCAGTACTTC. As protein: CASSPQRVGSYEQYF.

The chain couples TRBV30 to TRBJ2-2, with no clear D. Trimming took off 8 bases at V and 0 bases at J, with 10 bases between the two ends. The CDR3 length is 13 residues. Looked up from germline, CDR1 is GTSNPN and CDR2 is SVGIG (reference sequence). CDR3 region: CARRSSNTGELFF. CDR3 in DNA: TGTGCCCGTAGGAGCTCGAACACCGGGGAGCTGTTTTTT.

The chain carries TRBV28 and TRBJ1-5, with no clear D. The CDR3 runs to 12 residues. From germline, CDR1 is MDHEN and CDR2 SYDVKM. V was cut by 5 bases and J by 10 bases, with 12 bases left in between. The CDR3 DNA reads TGTGCCAGCAGTCCCCCGGCAGCTCCCCAGCATTTT. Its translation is CASSPPAAPQHF.

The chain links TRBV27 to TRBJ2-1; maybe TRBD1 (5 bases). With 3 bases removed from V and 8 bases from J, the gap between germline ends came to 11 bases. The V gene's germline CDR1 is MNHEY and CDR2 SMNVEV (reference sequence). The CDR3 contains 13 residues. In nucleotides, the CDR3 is TGTGCCAGCAGTTTTATGTGGGGCTATGAGCAGTTCTTC. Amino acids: CASSFMWGYEQFF.

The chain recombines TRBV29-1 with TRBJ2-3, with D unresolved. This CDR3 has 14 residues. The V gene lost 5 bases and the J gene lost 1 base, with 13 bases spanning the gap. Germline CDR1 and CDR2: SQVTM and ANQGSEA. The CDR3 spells CSVRPVLRTDTQYF. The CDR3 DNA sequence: TGCAGCGTTCGTCCCGTATTACGCACAGATACGCAGTATTTT.

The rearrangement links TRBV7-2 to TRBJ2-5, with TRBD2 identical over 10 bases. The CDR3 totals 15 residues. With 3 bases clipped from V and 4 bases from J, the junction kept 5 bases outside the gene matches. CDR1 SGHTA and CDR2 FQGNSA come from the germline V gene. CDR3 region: CASSFAGTSAETQYF. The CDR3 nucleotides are TGTGCCAGCAGCTTCGCCGGGACTAGCGCAGAGACCCAGTACTTC.

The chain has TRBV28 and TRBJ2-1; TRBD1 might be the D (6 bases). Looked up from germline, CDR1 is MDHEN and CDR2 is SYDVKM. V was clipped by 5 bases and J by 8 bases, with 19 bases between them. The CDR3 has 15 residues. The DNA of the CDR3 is TGTGCCAGCAGTGGTTACAGGGTGGTAAGAGATGAGCAGTTCTTC. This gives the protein CASSGYRVVRDEQFF.

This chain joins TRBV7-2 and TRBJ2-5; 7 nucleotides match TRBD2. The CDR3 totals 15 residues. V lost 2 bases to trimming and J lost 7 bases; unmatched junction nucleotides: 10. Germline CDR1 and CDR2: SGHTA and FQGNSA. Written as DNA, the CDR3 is TGTGCCAGCAGCTTAACGACGGCGGGAGTGGTGACCCAGTACTTC. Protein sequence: CASSLTTAGVVTQYF.

CDR3 nucleotides: TGCGCCAGCAGCCAAGAAATGAGCTATGGCTACACCTTC. This translates into CASSQEMSYGYTF. This chain connects TRBV4-1 to TRBJ1-2; D gene uncertain. Germline-derived CDR1 and CDR2 are MGHRA and YSYEKL. There are 13 residues in the CDR3. V lost 0 bases, J lost 4 bases, and 6 bases lay in between.

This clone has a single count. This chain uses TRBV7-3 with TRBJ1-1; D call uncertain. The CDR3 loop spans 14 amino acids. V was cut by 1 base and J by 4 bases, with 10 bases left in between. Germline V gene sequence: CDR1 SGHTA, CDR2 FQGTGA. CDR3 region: CASSLSTATTEAFF. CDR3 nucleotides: TGTGCCAGCAGCTTAAGCACGGCTACCACTGAAGCTTTCTTT.

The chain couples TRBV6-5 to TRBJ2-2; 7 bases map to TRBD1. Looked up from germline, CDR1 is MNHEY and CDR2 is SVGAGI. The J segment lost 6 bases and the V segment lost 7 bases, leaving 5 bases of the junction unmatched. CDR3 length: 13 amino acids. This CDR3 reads CASKGQLAGELFF. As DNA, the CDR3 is TGTGCCAGCAAGGGACAGCTGGCCGGGGAGCTGTTTTTT.

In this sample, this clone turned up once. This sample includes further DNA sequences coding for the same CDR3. CDR3 nucleotides: TGTGCCAGCAGCCATGGGCTAGCGGGTAACAATGAGCAGTTCTTC. Translation: CASSHGLAGNNEQFF. V is TRBV7-2 and J is TRBJ2-1; 8 nucleotides agree with TRBD2. Germline loops: CDR1 SGHTA, CDR2 FQGNSA. The CDR3 spans 15 residues. Trimming cost V 5 bases and J 5 bases; bases outside gene matches: 8.

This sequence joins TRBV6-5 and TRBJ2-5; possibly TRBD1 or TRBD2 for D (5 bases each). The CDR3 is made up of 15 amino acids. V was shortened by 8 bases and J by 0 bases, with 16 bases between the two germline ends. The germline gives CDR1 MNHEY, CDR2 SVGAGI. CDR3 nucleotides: TGTGCCAGCCTGAGAGGGGTAGGGTACCAAGAGACCCAGTACTTC. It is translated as CASLRGVGYQETQYF.

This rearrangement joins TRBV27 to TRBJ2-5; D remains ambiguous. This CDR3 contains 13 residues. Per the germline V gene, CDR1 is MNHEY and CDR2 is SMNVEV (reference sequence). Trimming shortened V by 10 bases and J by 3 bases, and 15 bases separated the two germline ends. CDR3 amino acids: CATAFRTKETQYF. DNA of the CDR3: TGTGCCACAGCATTTAGGACGAAAGAGACCCAGTACTTC.

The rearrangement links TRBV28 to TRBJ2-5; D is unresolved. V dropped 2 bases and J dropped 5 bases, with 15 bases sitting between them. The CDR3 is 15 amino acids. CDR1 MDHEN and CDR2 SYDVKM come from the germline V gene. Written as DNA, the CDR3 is TGTGCCAGCAGTTTAGGGAACCCTCTATGGGAGACCCAGTACTTC. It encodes CASSLGNPLWETQYF.

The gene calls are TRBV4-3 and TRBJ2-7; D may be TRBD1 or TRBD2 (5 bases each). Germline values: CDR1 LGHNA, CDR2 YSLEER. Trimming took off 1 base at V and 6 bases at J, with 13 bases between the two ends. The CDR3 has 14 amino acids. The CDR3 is CASSQGLGVSEQYF. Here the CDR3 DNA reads TGCGCCAGCAGCCAAGGGTTGGGGGTGTCCGAGCAGTACTTC.

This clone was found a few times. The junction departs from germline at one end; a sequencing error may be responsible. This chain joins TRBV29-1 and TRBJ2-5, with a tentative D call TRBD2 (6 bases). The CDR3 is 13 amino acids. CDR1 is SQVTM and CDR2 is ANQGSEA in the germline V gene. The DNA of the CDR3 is TGCAGCGTCGAAGCCGGGACCGGGGGGACCCAGTACTTC. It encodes CSVEAGTGGTQYF.

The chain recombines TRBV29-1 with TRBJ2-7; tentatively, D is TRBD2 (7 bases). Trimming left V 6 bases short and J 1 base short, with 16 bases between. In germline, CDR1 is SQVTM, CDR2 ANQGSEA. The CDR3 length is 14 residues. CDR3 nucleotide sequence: TGCAGCGTAAGGACGAAGGGGGGGTCCTACGAGCAGTACTTC. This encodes CSVRTKGGSYEQYF.

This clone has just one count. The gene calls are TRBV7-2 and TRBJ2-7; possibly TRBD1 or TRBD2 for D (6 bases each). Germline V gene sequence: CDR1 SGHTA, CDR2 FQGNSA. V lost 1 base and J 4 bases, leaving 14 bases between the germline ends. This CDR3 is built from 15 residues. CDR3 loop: CASSLGGLARYEQYF. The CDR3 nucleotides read TGTGCCAGCAGCTTAGGGGGGCTAGCGAGATACGAGCAGTACTTC.

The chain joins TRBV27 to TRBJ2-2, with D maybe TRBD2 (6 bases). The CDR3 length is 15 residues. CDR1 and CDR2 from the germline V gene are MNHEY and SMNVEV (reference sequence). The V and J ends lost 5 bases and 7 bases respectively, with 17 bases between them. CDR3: CASSNLWEAGGELFF. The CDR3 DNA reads TGTGCCAGCAGTAATTTGTGGGAGGCGGGCGGGGAGCTGTTTTTT.